Given below is one T cell receptor (beta chain) in context. Germline CDR1 SGHDN, CDR2 FVKESK. V was clipped by 4 bases and J by 5 bases; unmatched bases: 9. This CDR3 has 15 residues. A TCRbeta library incorporating unique molecular identifiers was prepared. One entry per CDR3 protein results from TCRdb running MiXCR on the PCR reads. The sample gives some 500,000 distinct CDR3 sequences, around 20% of which show up once; about 3.1% is in the top ten. The sample is drawn from a study of T-cell reconstitution after alpha-beta-depleted transplantation in children. This chain joins TRBV14 and TRBJ1-1; 8 bases agree with TRBD1. The source material was PBMCs from the stem cell graft donor, sampled from the stem cell graft. This TCR was sampled from a human donor who donated a stem cell graft to a child with acute lymphoblastic leukemia. CDR3 in DNA: TGTGCCAGCAGCCGCGTCGCAGGGGGCTTGACTGAAGCTTTCTTT. Its translation: CASSRVAGGLTEAFF.